This TCR beta chain stems from a study of T cell responses to AZD1222 COVID-19 vaccine. The CDR3 is made up of 14 amino acids. The V end was cut by 1 base, the J end by 6 bases, with 7 bases between. Per germline, CDR1 LGHDT and CDR2 YNNKEL (reference sequence). As regards this clone: Antigen specificity is unknown.

General study findings and limits: Spike-specific TCR depth and breadth grew after two AZD1222 doses.

The table came from immunoSEQ multiplex PCR; TCRdb's copy has only in-frame clones and leaves some out. The sample consists of about 89,000 clones, around 91% of them appearing once. This chain uses TRBV3-1 (or the pseudogene TRBV3-2) with TRBJ1-6, with TRBD1 as a possible D gene (5 bases). This receptor was identified in an adult who received the AZD1222 COVID-19 vaccine. This sample comprised peripheral blood, obtained 28 days after the second AZD1222 dose. The chain's CDR3 is CASSQGQLNSPLHF. The CDR3 DNA sequence: TGTGCCAGCAGCCAAGGACAGCTTAATTCACCCCTCCACTTT.